This T cell receptor beta chain was profiled in a study of blood T cell repertoires in COVID-19. Turning to the study itself: COVID-19 samples from acute and convalescent phases originated in the United States, Italy and Spain. T cells, B-cell-depleted T cells, or PBMCs provided the cDNA or gDNA that served as material.

The germline V and J ends were trimmed by 3 bases and 2 bases, with 13 bases remaining between them. Germline CDR1 is KGHSH and CDR2 is LQKENI. This CDR3 is 15 amino acids long. Assay: immunoSEQ multiplex PCR; the TCRdb copy retains only in-frame clones and omits some. The sample has around 160,000 clones, about 86% seen once. The sequence was obtained from a man aged 55 to 70 with acute or convalescent COVID-19. The chain carries TRBV18 and TRBJ1-2, with D unresolved. Sequencing was carried out using peripheral blood. The CDR3 coding sequence is TGTGCCAGCTCACCCGAGGTCGGGAGGAACTATGGCTACACCTTC. This encodes CASSPEVGRNYGYTF.